Listed below are T cell receptor beta chains from one sample, sequenced in a study of shared clonotypes between healthy human individuals. Generated by immunoSEQ multiplex PCR, the TCRdb table keeps only in-frame clones and is missing some. The sample holds around 2,000,000 clones; about 95% are singletons and the top ten take under 1.5%. The material sequenced was naive CD8+ T cells sorted from blood. The receptors here all came from a man aged 18-30 years in good health. The CDR3 runs from the conserved cysteine through the conserved F or W. The D gene is left open where the match is weak. A clone size is listed for some rows: how often the clone was seen (once, few, many), or a class if it is expanded.

J gene: TRBJ2-5; clone size: -; D gene: -; V gene: TRBV7-6; CDR3 protein: CASSLPGVPETQYF; CDR3 DNA: TGTGCCAGCAGCTTACCAGGAGTCCCAGAGACCCAGTACTTC
J gene: TRBJ1-2; clone size: once; D gene: TRBD1; V gene: TRBV27; CDR3 protein: CASSLSSGTGSYGYTF; CDR3 DNA: TGTGCCAGCAGTTTATCGAGCGGGACAGGGTCCTATGGCTACACCTTC
J gene: TRBJ2-7; clone size: -; D gene: -; V gene: TRBV25-1; CDR3 protein: CASSDITSYEQYF; CDR3 DNA: TGTGCCAGCAGTGACATCACCTCCTACGAGCAGTACTTC
J gene: TRBJ2-7; clone size: -; D gene: -; V gene: TRBV18; CDR3 protein: CASSGSGGAYEQYF; CDR3 DNA: TGTGCCAGCTCAGGCTCCGGTGGTGCCTACGAGCAGTACTTC
J gene: TRBJ1-1; clone size: -; D gene: -; V gene: TRBV4-1; CDR3 protein: CASSHPGWMNTEAFF; CDR3 DNA: TGCGCCAGCAGCCACCCAGGGTGGATGAACACTGAAGCTTTCTTT
J gene: TRBJ1-2; clone size: once; D gene: -; V gene: TRBV9; CDR3 protein: CASSVGGGDWNGYTF; CDR3 DNA: TGTGCCAGCAGCGTAGGAGGGGGGGATTGGAATGGCTACACCTTC
J gene: TRBJ2-1; clone size: -; D gene: TRBD2; V gene: TRBV29-1; CDR3 protein: CSLQLAGDVYEQFF; CDR3 DNA: TGCAGCCTCCAACTAGCGGGAGACGTCTATGAGCAGTTCTTC
J gene: TRBJ2-5; clone size: -; D gene: -; V gene: TRBV11-2; CDR3 protein: CASSLVFGDQETQYF; CDR3 DNA: TGTGCCAGCAGCTTAGTTTTCGGGGACCAAGAGACCCAGTACTTC
J gene: TRBJ2-7; clone size: -; D gene: -; V gene: TRBV11-2; CDR3 protein: CASSFLGRGYEQYF; CDR3 DNA: TGTGCCAGCAGCTTCCTGGGGCGAGGCTACGAGCAGTACTTC
J gene: TRBJ2-1; clone size: -; D gene: TRBD2; V gene: TRBV4-3; CDR3 protein: CASSQEAIAGSSYNEQFF; CDR3 DNA: TGCGCCAGCAGCCAAGAAGCGATAGCGGGGAGCTCCTACAATGAGCAGTTCTTC
J gene: TRBJ1-1; clone size: -; D gene: -; V gene: TRBV29-1; CDR3 protein: CSVAQNTEAFF; CDR3 DNA: TGCAGCGTGGCACAGAACACTGAAGCTTTCTTT
J gene: TRBJ2-1; clone size: -; D gene: TRBD2; V gene: TRBV25-1; CDR3 protein: CASSDGLAGGLNEQFF; CDR3 DNA: TGTGCCAGCAGTGACGGACTAGCGGGAGGGCTGAATGAGCAGTTCTTC
J gene: TRBJ2-3; clone size: -; D gene: -; V gene: TRBV5-1; CDR3 protein: CASSFISSADTQYF; CDR3 DNA: TGCGCCAGCAGCTTCATATCGTCGGCAGATACGCAGTATTTT
J gene: TRBJ2-7; clone size: -; D gene: TRBD1; V gene: TRBV10-3; CDR3 protein: CAISELGGQGGEQYF; CDR3 DNA: TGTGCCATCAGTGAGTTGGGGGGACAGGGTGGCGAGCAGTACTTC
J gene: TRBJ2-5; clone size: -; D gene: -; V gene: TRBV2; CDR3 protein: CASSDPPRTDQETQYF; CDR3 DNA: TGTGCCAGCAGTGACCCCCCAAGGACAGACCAAGAGACCCAGTACTTC
J gene: TRBJ2-7; clone size: -; D gene: -; V gene: TRBV5-1; CDR3 protein: CASSLARAPYEQYF; CDR3 DNA: TGCGCCAGCAGCTTGGCCAGGGCACCCTACGAGCAGTACTTC
J gene: TRBJ2-7; clone size: -; D gene: TRBD1; V gene: TRBV6-1; CDR3 protein: CASSETVRGSEQYF; CDR3 DNA: TGTGCCAGCAGTGAAACGGTCAGGGGGAGCGAGCAGTACTTC
J gene: TRBJ1-3; clone size: -; D gene: -; V gene: TRBV27; CDR3 protein: CASSLSVGNTIYF; CDR3 DNA: TGTGCCAGCAGTTTATCTGTGGGAAACACCATATATTTT
J gene: TRBJ2-7; clone size: -; D gene: -; V gene: TRBV2; CDR3 protein: CASSEARGDISHEQYF; CDR3 DNA: TGTGCCAGCAGTGAAGCGAGGGGGGACATCAGCCACGAGCAGTACTTC
J gene: TRBJ2-7; clone size: -; D gene: -; V gene: TRBV5-6; CDR3 protein: CASSLEASFNYEQYF; CDR3 DNA: TGTGCCAGCAGCTTGGAAGCTAGCTTCAACTACGAGCAGTACTTC
J gene: TRBJ1-2; clone size: once; D gene: -; V gene: TRBV6-5; CDR3 protein: CASSYLAGGVNYGYTF; CDR3 DNA: TGTGCCAGCAGTTACTTAGCGGGGGGGGTTAACTATGGCTACACCTTC
J gene: TRBJ2-7; clone size: -; D gene: TRBD1; V gene: TRBV27; CDR3 protein: CASGTGDSYEQYF; CDR3 DNA: TGTGCCAGCGGGACAGGCGACTCCTACGAGCAGTACTTC
J gene: TRBJ2-7; clone size: -; D gene: TRBD2; V gene: TRBV5-1; CDR3 protein: CASSFLTASGSMGEQYF; CDR3 DNA: TGCGCCAGCAGCTTCTTGACGGCTAGCGGGAGCATGGGCGAGCAGTACTTC
J gene: TRBJ2-7; clone size: -; D gene: TRBD2; V gene: TRBV29-1; CDR3 protein: CSVELGGIAEQYF; CDR3 DNA: TGCAGCGTTGAATTGGGGGGGATAGCCGAGCAGTACTTC
J gene: TRBJ1-3; clone size: -; D gene: -; V gene: TRBV5-6; CDR3 protein: CASSLGSSGNTIYF; CDR3 DNA: TGTGCCAGCAGCTTGGGGTCCTCTGGAAACACCATATATTTT
J gene: TRBJ2-7; clone size: -; D gene: -; V gene: TRBV4-3; CDR3 protein: CASSQVWTGEREQYF; CDR3 DNA: TGCGCCAGCAGCCAAGTCTGGACGGGGGAGCGCGAGCAGTACTTC
J gene: TRBJ2-7; clone size: -; D gene: -; V gene: TRBV18; CDR3 protein: CASSPSSGAGVYEQYF; CDR3 DNA: TGTGCCAGCTCCCCATCTTCGGGGGCCGGTGTCTACGAGCAGTACTTC
J gene: TRBJ2-7; clone size: -; D gene: TRBD1; V gene: TRBV5-6; CDR3 protein: CASSYPSGTGFGEQYF; CDR3 DNA: TGTGCCAGCAGCTACCCTTCCGGGACAGGGTTCGGCGAGCAGTACTTC
J gene: TRBJ2-7; clone size: -; D gene: -; V gene: TRBV10-3; CDR3 protein: CAISFTASSYEQYF; CDR3 DNA: TGTGCCATCAGTTTTACGGCTAGCTCCTACGAGCAGTACTTC
J gene: TRBJ2-7; clone size: once; D gene: TRBD1; V gene: TRBV9; CDR3 protein: CASSAGTGGAEQYF; CDR3 DNA: TGTGCCAGCAGCGCGGGGACAGGGGGGGCCGAGCAGTACTTC
J gene: TRBJ2-2; clone size: -; D gene: TRBD2; V gene: TRBV19; CDR3 protein: CASSRGIAGIGYTGELFF; CDR3 DNA: TGTGCCAGTAGCCGCGGGATAGCGGGAATCGGGTACACCGGGGAGCTGTTTTTT
J gene: TRBJ1-6; clone size: -; D gene: -; V gene: TRBV4-3; CDR3 protein: CASSQEWQNNSPLHF; CDR3 DNA: TGCGCCAGCAGCCAAGAATGGCAGAATAATTCACCCCTCCACTTT
J gene: TRBJ2-5; clone size: once; D gene: TRBD1; V gene: TRBV10-1; CDR3 protein: CASSPGTGVETQYF; CDR3 DNA: TGCGCCAGCAGTCCCGGGACAGGGGTTGAGACCCAGTACTTC
J gene: TRBJ1-1; clone size: -; D gene: -; V gene: TRBV19; CDR3 protein: CASSTGEGTLNTEAFF; CDR3 DNA: TGTGCCAGTAGTACCGGCGAAGGCACCCTGAACACTGAAGCTTTCTTT
J gene: TRBJ2-1; clone size: -; D gene: -; V gene: TRBV7-2; CDR3 protein: CASSLPGRSVSNEQFF; CDR3 DNA: TGTGCCAGCAGCTTACCGGGCCGTAGCGTTTCCAATGAGCAGTTCTTC
J gene: TRBJ2-1; clone size: -; D gene: -; V gene: TRBV7-2; CDR3 protein: CASSQRGDYLNEQFF; CDR3 DNA: TGTGCCAGCAGCCAAAGGGGGGACTACCTCAATGAGCAGTTCTTC
J gene: TRBJ2-7; clone size: -; D gene: -; V gene: TRBV4-1; CDR3 protein: CASSQVGTDYEQYF; CDR3 DNA: TGCGCCAGCAGCCAAGTAGGGACCGACTACGAGCAGTACTTC
J gene: TRBJ2-2; clone size: -; D gene: -; V gene: TRBV5-1; CDR3 protein: CASSLVGNTGELFF; CDR3 DNA: TGCGCCAGCAGCTTGGTCGGGAACACCGGGGAGCTGTTTTTT
J gene: TRBJ2-7; clone size: -; D gene: -; V gene: TRBV5-6; CDR3 protein: CASSAQVRGSEQYF; CDR3 DNA: TGTGCCAGCAGCGCTCAGGTCCGGGGTAGTGAGCAGTACTTC
J gene: TRBJ2-5; clone size: -; D gene: TRBD2; V gene: TRBV13; CDR3 protein: CASSLQLAVETQYF; CDR3 DNA: TGTGCCAGCAGCTTACAACTAGCGGTAGAGACCCAGTACTTC
J gene: TRBJ1-1; clone size: once; D gene: -; V gene: TRBV29-1; CDR3 protein: CSVAGLGLEAFF; CDR3 DNA: TGCAGCGTTGCCGGGCTTGGCCTAGAAGCTTTCTTT
J gene: TRBJ2-5; clone size: -; D gene: -; V gene: TRBV2; CDR3 protein: CASSHLGVGVQETQYF; CDR3 DNA: TGTGCCAGCAGCCATCTCGGGGTGGGGGTGCAAGAGACCCAGTACTTC
J gene: TRBJ2-5; clone size: -; D gene: -; V gene: TRBV11-2; CDR3 protein: CASSLGSEGPYQETQYF; CDR3 DNA: TGTGCCAGCAGCTTAGGCTCGGAGGGCCCGTACCAAGAGACCCAGTACTTC
J gene: TRBJ1-5; clone size: -; D gene: -; V gene: TRBV2; CDR3 protein: CASSGGQGDQPQHF; CDR3 DNA: TGTGCCAGCAGTGGAGGGCAGGGCGATCAGCCCCAGCATTTT
J gene: TRBJ1-5; clone size: once; D gene: -; V gene: TRBV5-3; CDR3 protein: CARSLGRSQPQHF; CDR3 DNA: TGTGCCAGAAGCTTGGGCCGAAGCCAGCCCCAGCATTTT